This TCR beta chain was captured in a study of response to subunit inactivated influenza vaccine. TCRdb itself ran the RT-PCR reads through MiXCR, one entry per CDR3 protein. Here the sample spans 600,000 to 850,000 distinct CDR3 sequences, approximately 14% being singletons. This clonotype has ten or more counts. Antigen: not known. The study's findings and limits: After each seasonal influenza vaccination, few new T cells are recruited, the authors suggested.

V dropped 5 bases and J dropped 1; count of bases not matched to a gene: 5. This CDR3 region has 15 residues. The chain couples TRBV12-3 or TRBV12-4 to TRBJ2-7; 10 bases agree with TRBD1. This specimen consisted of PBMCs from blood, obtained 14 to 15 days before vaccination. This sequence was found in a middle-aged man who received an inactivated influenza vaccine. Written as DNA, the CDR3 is TGTGCCAGCAGTGAAGGGACAGGGGATTCCTACGAGCAGTACTTC. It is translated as CASSEGTGDSYEQYF.